Each of the 24 T cell receptor beta chains below was sequenced from the same sample in a study of beta chain features in type 1 diabetes (dated by TCRdb to the late 2010s). The library was built by means of the immunoSEQ multiplex PCR assay. The entire isolated RNA was reverse transcribed using the High Capacity cDNA Reverse Transcription Kit, and thus expressed TCRB transcripts were sequenced. Here the immuneACCESS table is served through TCRdb, limited to in-frame sequences with V and J called. Missing clones are a known gap in these copies; in checked studies unresolved V genes cover under half, and the rest lacks a known reason. The sample table records around 140,000 clones; about 10% of these occur just once. Less than 1.5% of the sample is in the top ten clones. Source material: naive CD4+ T cells from blood. The intended sense of this specimen's cell subset or site label: true naive CD4+ T cells. The receptors stem from a man between 18 and 35 years old in good health.

V gene TRBV11-3 combines with J gene TRBJ2-5, with a tentative D call TRBD1 (5 bases). CDR1 is SGHNT, CDR2 YENEEA, per germline. Trimming took 6 bases from V and 2 from J, leaving 10 bases between them. The CDR3 totals 13 residues. The CDR3 DNA follows: TGTGCCAGCAGTTATAGGGGTCAAGAGACCCAGTACTTC. This translates into CASSYRGQETQYF.

This clone has just a few counts. This chain joins TRBV30 and TRBJ2-5; D is perhaps TRBD2 (5 bases). This CDR3 is built from 15 residues. With 0 bases removed from V and 7 bases from J, the gap between germline ends came to 18 bases. The germline gives CDR1 GTSNPN, CDR2 SVGIG (reference sequence). The CDR3 DNA sequence: TGTGCCTGGAGTGTACTAGTCTCCTCTCGAGGGACCCAGTACTTC. Translation gives CAWSVLVSSRGTQYF.

This clone was seen a few times. The V and J genes are TRBV7-2 and TRBJ1-5; TRBD1 aligns across 7 bases. The CDR3 loop spans 13 amino acids. Germline V CDR1 and CDR2: SGHTA, FQGNSA. Losses at the gene ends were 5 bases for V and 5 bases for J; bases not matched to a gene: 3. CDR3 region: CASSVDRDQPQHF. Written as DNA, the CDR3 is TGTGCCAGCAGCGTCGACAGGGATCAGCCCCAGCATTTT.

The chain is built from TRBV5-1 and TRBJ1-1; 7 nucleotides line up with TRBD1. This CDR3 has 12 residues. Germline values: CDR1 SGHRS, CDR2 YFSETQ. Losses at the gene ends were 0 bases for V and 11 bases for J; bases not matched to a gene: 4. The CDR3 loop is CASSLEGAGAFF. The CDR3 DNA reads as TGCGCCAGCAGCTTGGAGGGGGCGGGTGCTTTCTTT.

This clone was observed a few times. V gene TRBV11-2 combines with J gene TRBJ2-5, with D possibly being TRBD1 (6 bases). Germline values: CDR1 SGHAT, CDR2 FQNNGV. The CDR3 length is 14 residues. With 11 bases removed from V and 4 bases from J, the gap between germline ends came to 20 bases. The CDR3 DNA reads TGTGCCGTGCAGGGGAGAAGCAACACAGAGACCCAGTACTTC. It yields the protein CAVQGRSNTETQYF.

This clone was seen a few times. J is TRBJ2-2 and V is TRBV19, with D unclear. V was trimmed by 10 bases and J by 3 bases, leaving 6 bases between them. CDR1 LNHDA and CDR2 SQIVND come from the germline V gene (reference sequence). This CDR3 has 11 residues. CDR3 loop: CATRDTGELFF. In DNA, the CDR3 is TGTGCCACCCGGGACACCGGGGAGCTGTTTTTT.

The rearrangement joins TRBV25-1 to TRBJ1-2; D is unresolved. The CDR3 length is 15 residues. Trimming shortened V by 1 base and J by 4 bases, and 13 bases separated the two germline ends. Germline values: CDR1 MGHDK, CDR2 SYGVNS. This CDR3 reads CASSESGGRSYGYTF. The CDR3, as DNA: TGTGCCAGCAGTGAATCGGGAGGTCGCAGCTATGGCTACACCTTC.

A few counts support this clone. This chain connects TRBV9 to TRBJ2-6; TRBD2 might be the D (6 bases). Trimming stripped 4 bases from V and 2 bases from J, with 16 bases between. CDR1 is SGDLS and CDR2 is YYNGEE in the germline V gene. This CDR3 has 17 amino acids. As DNA, the CDR3 is TGTGCCAGCAGCCCGAGGGGCGGACTAACTGGGGCCAACGTCCTGACTTTC. It yields the protein CASSPRGGLTGANVLTF.

This clone was found a few times. The chain is built from TRBV5-1 and TRBJ1-1; 8 positions agree with TRBD1. CDR1 and CDR2 from the germline V gene are SGHRS and YFSETQ. The J segment lost 6 bases and the V segment lost 3 bases, leaving 7 bases of the junction unmatched. The CDR3 consists of 14 residues. The CDR3 loop reads CASSSAGQGAEAFF. The CDR3 bases are TGCGCCAGCAGCTCGGCAGGACAGGGCGCTGAAGCTTTCTTT.

The chain is built from TRBV2 and TRBJ2-1, with 8 bases identical to TRBD2. The V gene's germline CDR1 is SNHLY and CDR2 FYNNEI. The V and J ends lost 2 bases and 5 bases, in that order; junction bases with no gene match: 14. The CDR3 is made up of 18 amino acids. The CDR3 nucleotides read TGTGCCAGCAGTGAACTCCGGGGGGGCTTTGTTGGGAACAATGAGCAGTTCTTC. Translation gives CASSELRGGFVGNNEQFF.

The V gene is TRBV11-2, the J gene TRBJ1-4, with D perhaps TRBD1 (6 bases). V was shortened by 5 bases and J by 6 bases, with 10 bases between the two germline ends. The CDR3 has 13 residues. The germline V gene has CDR1 SGHAT and CDR2 FQNNGV. The CDR3 DNA is TGTGCCAGCAGCCAGGACAGAGATGAAAAACTGTTTTTT. Its translation is CASSQDRDEKLFF.

This clone was counted at least ten times. The gene calls are TRBV7-9 and TRBJ2-3; D is undetermined. The CDR3 length is 12 residues. CDR1 is SEHNR, CDR2 FQNEAQ, per germline (reference sequence). V was cut by 7 bases and J by 6 bases, with 11 bases left in between. CDR3: CASTRSMDTQYF. The CDR3 nucleotides are TGTGCCAGCACGAGGTCCATGGATACGCAGTATTTT. Full variable domain (missing parts from reference TRBV7-9 and TRBJ2-3): DTGVSQNPRHKITKRGQNVTFRCDPISEHNRLYWYRQTLGQGPEFLTYFQNEAQLEKSRLLSDRFSAERPKGSFSTLEIQRTEQGDSAMYLCASTRSMDTQYFGPGTRLTVL.

This clone was seen only a few times. V gene TRBV5-1 combines with J gene TRBJ2-1, with 11 bases aligning to TRBD2. The ends lost 0 bases at V and 4 bases at J; junction bases unmatched: 12. Germline CDR1 reads SGHRS; CDR2 reads YFSETQ. The CDR3 sequence is 19 residues long. The CDR3 sequence is CASSLARGSTSGVYNEQFF. CDR3 nucleotides: TGCGCCAGCAGCTTGGCAAGGGGATCGACTAGCGGGGTTTACAATGAGCAGTTCTTC.

This clone showed up just a few times. The CDR3 reads CASSKEGGTPHPIRETQYF. CDR3 DNA: TGTGCCAGCAGCAAAGAGGGGGGGACTCCGCACCCCATCAGAGAGACCCAGTACTTC. This chain links TRBV21-1 with TRBJ2-5; TRBD2 is taken as the D call from the table, unchecked against the DNA. TRBV21-1 is annotated as a pseudogene. CDR3 length: 19 residues.

The rearrangement uses TRBV7-2 and TRBJ2-6; D not resolved. The V end lost 5 bases, the J end lost 0 bases, and 8 bases lay between the germline ends. The CDR3 sequence is 15 residues long. The germline gives CDR1 SGHTA, CDR2 FQGNSA. The CDR3 loop reads CASSHHSSGANVLTF. CDR3 DNA sequence: TGTGCCAGCAGCCATCACAGCTCTGGGGCCAACGTCCTGACTTTC.

This clone has just a few counts. The CDR3 DNA sequence: TGTGCCAGCCGACTAGCGGGGAACACAGATACGCAGTATTTT. Translation: CASRLAGNTDTQYF. This chain joins TRBV19 and TRBJ2-3, with TRBD2 matching 11 bases. CDR1 is LNHDA, CDR2 SQIVND, per germline (reference sequence). V lost 9 bases to trimming and J lost 2 bases; unmatched junction nucleotides: 4. The length of the CDR3 is 14 residues. The complete variable domain, with remaining parts taken from reference TRBV19 and TRBJ2-3, reads DGGITQSPKYLFRKEGQNVTLSCEQNLNHDAMYWYRQDPGQGLRLIYYSQIVNDFQKGDIAEGYSVSREKKESFPLTVTSAQKNPTAFYLCASRLAGNTDTQYFGPGTRLTVL.

Only a few counts were recorded for this clone. The chain uses TRBV5-4 and TRBJ1-3; D possibly corresponds to TRBD1 (6 bases). The germline CDR1 and CDR2 sequences are SGHNT and YYREEE (reference sequence). This CDR3 is built from 14 residues. Trimming took 2 bases from V and 1 from J, leaving 7 bases between them. The CDR3 sequence: CASSLGGSGNTIYF. The CDR3 DNA sequence: TGTGCCAGCAGCTTAGGGGGTTCTGGAAACACCATATATTTT.

The chain has TRBV25-1 and TRBJ2-1, with D maybe TRBD1 (6 bases). The V gene's germline CDR1 is MGHDK and CDR2 SYGVNS. The CDR3 has 13 amino acids. Trimming removed 7 bases from V and 8 bases from J, with 15 bases in between. The CDR3, as DNA: TGTGCCAGCACGAGGCAGGGGATCGATGAGCAGTTCTTC. This gives the protein CASTRQGIDEQFF.

Regarding this clone: A much larger clonotype is one base distant, so this may be a read error. Other DNA sequences within the sample encode an identical CDR3. The chain is built from TRBV11-3 and TRBJ2-7; D not certain. CDR3 size: 10 residues. Germline loops: CDR1 SGHNT, CDR2 YENEEA. V lost 5 bases and J lost 3, with 2 bases in between. This CDR3 is CASSHYEQYF. CDR3 in DNA: TGTGCCAGCAGCCACTACGAGCAGTACTTC. Full variable domain (outside the CDR3, taken from reference TRBV11-3 and TRBJ2-7): EAGVVQSPRYKIIEKKQPVAFWCNPISGHNTLYWYLQNLGQGPELLIRYENEEAVDDSQLPKDRFSAERLKGVDSTLKIQPAELGDSAVYLCASSHYEQYFGPGTRLTVT.

This clone came up a few times. The chain combines TRBV7-8 with TRBJ2-7, with a possible D match to TRBD1 (6 bases). The length of the CDR3 is 14 residues. V gave up 1 base and J gave up 0 bases, with 7 bases separating them. Germline-derived CDR1 and CDR2 are SGHVS and FQNEAQ. CDR3 bases: TGTGCCAGCAGCTTAGGGGGGCCCTCCTACGAGCAGTACTTC. Protein sequence: CASSLGGPSYEQYF.

V usage is TRBV7-2 and J usage is TRBJ2-5, with 10 nucleotides matching TRBD2. The germline V gene encodes CDR1 SGHTA and CDR2 FQGNSA. The V and J ends lost 3 bases and 2 bases, in that order; junction bases with no gene match: 9. The CDR3 loop spans 17 amino acids. The chain's CDR3 is CASSFQGAAGGQETQYF. As DNA, the CDR3 is TGTGCCAGCAGCTTCCAGGGTGCAGCGGGGGGGCAAGAGACCCAGTACTTC. The full variable domain, its missing parts supplied by reference TRBV7-2 and TRBJ2-5, is GAGVSQSPSNKVTEKGKDVELRCDPISGHTALYWYRQSLGQGLEFLIYFQGNSAPDKSGLPSDRFSAERTGGSVSTLTIQRTQQEDSAVYLCASSFQGAAGGQETQYFGPGTRLLVL.

This chain joins TRBV9 and TRBJ2-1, with D tentatively TRBD1 (5 bases). CDR3 length equals 14 residues. Germline V gives CDR1 SGDLS, CDR2 YYNGEE. The germline V and J ends were trimmed by 1 base and 5 bases, with 10 bases remaining between them. The CDR3 loop is CASSVSRQNNEQFF. For the CDR3, the DNA is TGTGCCAGCAGCGTATCTAGACAGAACAATGAGCAGTTCTTC. Full variable domain (outside the CDR3, taken from reference TRBV9 and TRBJ2-1): DSGVTQTPKHLITATGQRVTLRCSPRSGDLSVYWYQQSLDQGLQFLIQYYNGEERAKGNILERFSAQQFPDLHSELNLSSLELGDSALYFCASSVSRQNNEQFFGPGTRLTVL.

This clone turned up a few times. The J gene is TRBJ2-1, the V gene TRBV5-1; 10 nucleotides match TRBD2. Trimming at V came to 5 bases and at J to 4 bases, leaving 6 bases not matched to a gene. Germline loops: CDR1 SGHRS, CDR2 YFSETQ. The CDR3 spans 15 residues. The CDR3 loop reads CASSPSGGLYNEQFF. As DNA, the CDR3 is TGCGCCAGCAGTCCTAGCGGGGGCTTGTACAATGAGCAGTTCTTC.

This chain connects TRBV28 to TRBJ2-7, with 7 positions matching TRBD2. Looked up from germline, CDR1 is MDHEN and CDR2 is SYDVKM. CDR3 length equals 13 residues. J lost 6 bases, V lost 3 bases, and 5 bases had no gene match. In DNA form, the CDR3 reads TGTGCCAGCAGTTTTTGGGGGGGTCGCGAGCAGTACTTC. This translates into CASSFWGGREQYF.